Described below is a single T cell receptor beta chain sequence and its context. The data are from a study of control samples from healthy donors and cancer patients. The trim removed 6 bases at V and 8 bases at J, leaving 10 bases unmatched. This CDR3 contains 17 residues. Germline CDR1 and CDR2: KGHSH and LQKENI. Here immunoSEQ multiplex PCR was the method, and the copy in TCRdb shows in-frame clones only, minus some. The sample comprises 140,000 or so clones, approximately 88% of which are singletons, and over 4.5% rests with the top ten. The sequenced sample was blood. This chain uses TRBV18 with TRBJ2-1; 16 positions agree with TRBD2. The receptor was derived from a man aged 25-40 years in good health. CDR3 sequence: CASSPGLAGGNRDEQFF. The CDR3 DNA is TGTGCCAGCTCCCCGGGACTAGCGGGGGGGAATCGCGATGAGCAGTTCTTC.